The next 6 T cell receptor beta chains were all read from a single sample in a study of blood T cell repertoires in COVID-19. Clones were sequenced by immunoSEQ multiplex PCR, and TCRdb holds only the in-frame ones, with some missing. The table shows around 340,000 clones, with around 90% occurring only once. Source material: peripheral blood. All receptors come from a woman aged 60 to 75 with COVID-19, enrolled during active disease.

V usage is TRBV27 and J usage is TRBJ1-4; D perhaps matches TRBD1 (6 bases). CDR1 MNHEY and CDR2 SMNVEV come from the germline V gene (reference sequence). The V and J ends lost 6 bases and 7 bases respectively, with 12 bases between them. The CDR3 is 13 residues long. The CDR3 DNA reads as TGTGCCAGCAGGGCCGGGACAACTGAAAAACTGTTTTTT. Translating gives CASRAGTTEKLFF.

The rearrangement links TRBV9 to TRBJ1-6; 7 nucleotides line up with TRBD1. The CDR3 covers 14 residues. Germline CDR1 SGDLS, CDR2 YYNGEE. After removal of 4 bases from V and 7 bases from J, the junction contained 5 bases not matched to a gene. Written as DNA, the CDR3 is TGTGCCAGCAGCCCACAAGGGGGCAATTCACCCCTCCACTTT. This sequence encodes CASSPQGGNSPLHF.

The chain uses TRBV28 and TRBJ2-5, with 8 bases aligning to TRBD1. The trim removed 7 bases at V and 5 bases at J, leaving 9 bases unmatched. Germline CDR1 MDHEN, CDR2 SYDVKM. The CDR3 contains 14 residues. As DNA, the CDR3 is TGTGCCAGCACCCAACAGGGGGTGATGGAGACCCAGTACTTC. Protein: CASTQQGVMETQYF. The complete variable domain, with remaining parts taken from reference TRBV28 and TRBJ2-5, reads DVKVTQSSRYLVKRTGEKVFLECVQDMDHENMFWYRQDPGLGLRLIYFSYDVKMKEKGDIPEGYSVSREKKERFSLILESASTNQTSMYLCASTQQGVMETQYFGPGTRLLVL.

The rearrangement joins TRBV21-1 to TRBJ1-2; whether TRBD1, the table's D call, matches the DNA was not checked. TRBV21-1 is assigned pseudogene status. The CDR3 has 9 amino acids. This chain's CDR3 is CASSLQASF. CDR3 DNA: TGTGCCAGCAGCTTACAGGCGAGCTTC.

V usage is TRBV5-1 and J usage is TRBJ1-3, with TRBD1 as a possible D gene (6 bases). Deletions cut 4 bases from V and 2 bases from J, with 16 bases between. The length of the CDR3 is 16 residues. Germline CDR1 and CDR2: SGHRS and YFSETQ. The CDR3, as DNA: TGCGCCAGCAGCCCCTTCGACAGGCGGACTGGAAACACCATATATTTT. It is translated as CASSPFDRRTGNTIYF.

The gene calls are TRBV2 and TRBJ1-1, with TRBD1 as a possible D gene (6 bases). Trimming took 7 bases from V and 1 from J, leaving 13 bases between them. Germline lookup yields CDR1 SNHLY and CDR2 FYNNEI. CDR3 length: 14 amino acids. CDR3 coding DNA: TGTGCCAGCATCAAGGGACAATCGAACACTGAAGCTTTCTTT. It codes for CASIKGQSNTEAFF.